These 31 T cell receptor beta chains share one sample of origin, sequenced in a study of shared clonotypes between healthy human individuals. Positively selected for CCR7, the CD45RO-negative cells used as naive CD8 cells excluded terminally differentiated effector memory CD45RA+ cells. Only in-frame clones appear in the TCRdb table, and some are missing; sequencing was by immunoSEQ multiplex PCR. The sample contains millions of clones, over 85% of which appear only once. Material: naive CD8+ T cells sorted from blood. The receptors were gathered from a man in his late teens or twenties in good health.

The rearrangement joins TRBV6-5 to TRBJ2-1, with D perhaps matching TRBD2 (7 bases). The CDR3 is made up of 14 amino acids. The V and J ends lost 4 bases and 8 bases respectively, with 15 bases between them. The germline V gene has CDR1 MNHEY and CDR2 SVGAGI. The CDR3 is CASSWGGAFDEQFF. The CDR3 bases are TGTGCCAGCAGTTGGGGGGGGGCCTTTGATGAGCAGTTCTTC.

Worth noting for this clone: The same CDR3 arises from other DNA sequences in this sample as well. J is TRBJ1-5 and V is TRBV6-1; weak D call: TRBD1 (5 bases). Germline V CDR1 and CDR2: MNHNS, SASEGT. Between the trimmed V and J ends, which lost 1 base and 0 bases, there was a span of 7 bases. The CDR3 is made up of 15 amino acids. In nucleotides, the CDR3 is TGTGCCAGCAGTGAAGTGGGGGGTAGCAATCAGCCCCAGCATTTT. As protein: CASSEVGGSNQPQHF.

The genes are TRBV7-9 and TRBJ1-4; D is unresolved. Germline values: CDR1 SEHNR, CDR2 FQNEAQ (reference sequence). V gave up 5 bases and J gave up 5 bases, with 18 bases separating them. The CDR3 runs to 16 residues. The CDR3 coding sequence is TGTGCCAGCAGCCCGCCCTCCGGGCCGAAGAATGAAAAACTGTTTTTT. Translated: CASSPPSGPKNEKLFF.

V usage is TRBV5-1 and J usage is TRBJ2-5, with D possibly matching TRBD1 (6 bases). CDR1 and CDR2 (germline): SGHRS, YFSETQ. The CDR3 consists of 14 residues. V dropped 4 bases and J dropped 5 bases, with 15 bases sitting between them. The CDR3 here is CASSPRYRDETQYF. CDR3 DNA: TGCGCCAGCAGCCCGAGATACAGGGATGAGACCCAGTACTTC.

The chain is built from TRBV7-6 and TRBJ1-1, with 10 positions matching TRBD1. With V trimmed by 0 bases and J by 5 bases, 3 bases remained unmatched. CDR3 length: 15 residues. The germline CDR1 and CDR2 sequences are SGHVS and FNYEAQ. The CDR3 loop is CASSLAGGQGTEAFF. Here the CDR3 DNA reads TGTGCCAGCAGCTTAGCAGGGGGACAGGGGACTGAAGCTTTCTTT.

This clone showed up just once. J is TRBJ2-7 and V is TRBV27; possibly TRBD1 or TRBD2 for D (5 bases each). Germline-derived CDR1 and CDR2 are MNHEY and SMNVEV (reference sequence). This CDR3 is 16 amino acids long. With 2 bases removed from V and 4 bases from J, the gap between germline ends came to 18 bases. The CDR3 DNA is TGTGCCAGCAGTTTAGTCGGGGCAGGGAGCGTTTACGAGCAGTACTTC. Its protein is CASSLVGAGSVYEQYF.

This chain uses TRBV19 with TRBJ1-5, with 12 bases lining up with TRBD1. Trimming removed 3 bases from V and 5 bases from J; junction bases left unmatched: 5. CDR1 and CDR2 from the germline V gene are LNHDA and SQIVND (reference sequence). The CDR3 is 16 residues long. CDR3 in amino acids: CASSISGTGGDQPQHF. The CDR3 nucleotides are TGTGCCAGTAGTATTTCGGGGACAGGGGGCGATCAGCCCCAGCATTTT.

V and J are TRBV5-6 and TRBJ2-7; D possibly corresponds to TRBD2 (5 bases). Germline V gene sequence: CDR1 SGHDT, CDR2 YYEEEE. Trimming removed 0 bases from V and 0 bases from J, with 10 bases in between. The CDR3 has 15 amino acids. CDR3 DNA sequence: TGTGCCAGCAGCTTGGCCCCCAGCGGCTCCTACGAGCAGTACTTC. Its protein product is CASSLAPSGSYEQYF.

This clone appeared once. The J gene is TRBJ2-7, the V gene TRBV27, with no clear D. V dropped 5 bases and J dropped 6 bases, with 8 bases sitting between them. CDR3 length: 11 amino acids. Germline-derived CDR1 and CDR2 are MNHEY and SMNVEV (reference sequence). Here the CDR3 DNA reads TGTGCCAGCAGTCTTAGAGGCGAGCAGTACTTC. As protein: CASSLRGEQYF.

As to this clone: The same CDR3 can be traced to other DNA sequences in this sample. The genes are TRBV27 and TRBJ2-7; TRBD1 matches 9 bases. The CDR3 sequence is 13 residues long. CDR1 and CDR2 from the germline V gene are MNHEY and SMNVEV (reference sequence). The V and J ends lost 5 bases and 6 bases, in that order; junction bases with no gene match: 5. The CDR3 region is CASSPGTGLEQYF. The CDR3 region has the DNA TGTGCCAGCAGTCCCGGGACAGGGCTCGAGCAGTACTTC.

The chain uses TRBV7-9 and TRBJ2-3, with TRBD1 matching 10 bases. The germline V gene has CDR1 SEHNR and CDR2 FQNEAQ (reference sequence). CDR3 length equals 13 residues. CDR3 region: CAAWTGGTDTQYF. For the CDR3, the DNA is TGTGCTGCTTGGACAGGGGGGACAGATACGCAGTATTTT.

This clone appeared once. The chain employs TRBV7-8 and TRBJ2-5; 10 bases line up with TRBD2. CDR3 length: 16 amino acids. With V trimmed by 1 base and J by 5 bases, 7 bases remained unmatched. CDR1 is SGHVS, CDR2 FQNEAQ, per germline. This CDR3 is CASSLGLAGDWETQYF. CDR3 DNA: TGTGCCAGCAGCTTAGGCCTAGCGGGGGATTGGGAGACCCAGTACTTC.

V is TRBV13 and J is TRBJ2-3; D is perhaps TRBD1 (6 bases). Trimming cost V 7 bases and J 3 bases, with 23 bases left between them. CDR1 and CDR2 from the germline V gene are PRHDT and FYEKMQ (reference sequence). The CDR3 sequence is 17 residues long. The DNA of the CDR3 is TGTGCCAGCATCCTCCAGGGGAGAGGGATGGGTACAGATACGCAGTATTTT. Translation gives CASILQGRGMGTDTQYF.

The chain carries TRBV27 and TRBJ1-5; D perhaps matches TRBD1 (6 bases). V lost 5 bases to trimming and J lost 0 bases, with 17 bases between them. The V gene's germline CDR1 is MNHEY and CDR2 SMNVEV (reference sequence). The CDR3 contains 17 residues. CDR3 sequence: CASSTQSGGYSNQPQHF. In DNA form, the CDR3 reads TGTGCCAGCAGTACCCAAAGTGGGGGCTATAGCAATCAGCCCCAGCATTTT.

The J gene is TRBJ2-7, the V gene TRBV4-3, with 7 bases fitting TRBD1. This CDR3 region has 16 residues. Trimming at V came to 2 bases and at J to 0 bases, leaving 7 bases not matched to a gene. CDR1 is LGHNA, CDR2 YSLEER, per germline. The CDR3 loop is CASSQSRQGPSYEQYF. CDR3 sequence (DNA): TGCGCCAGCAGCCAATCCAGACAGGGTCCCTCCTACGAGCAGTACTTC.

The chain uses TRBV10-2 and TRBJ2-3, with D unclear. Between the trimmed V and J ends, which lost 0 bases and 1 base, there was a span of 11 bases. CDR3 size: 16 residues. Looked up from germline, CDR1 is WSHSY and CDR2 is SAAADI. The CDR3 coding sequence is TGCGCCAGCAGTGAGTCGATTGGGTACGGCACAGATACGCAGTATTTT. It is translated as CASSESIGYGTDTQYF.

V gene TRBV10-1 combines with J gene TRBJ2-7; 12 nucleotides align to TRBD2. The germline V gene has CDR1 WNHNN and CDR2 SYGVQD (reference sequence). This CDR3 spans 15 amino acids. Trimming removed 4 bases from V and 3 bases from J; junction bases left unmatched: 4. As DNA, the CDR3 is TGCGCCAGCAGTGCGACGGGACTAGCGGGCTACGAGCAGTACTTC. This translates into CASSATGLAGYEQYF.

In DNA, the CDR3 is TGTGCCAGCAGTAAACTGGGACAGGCCCACATATTCTTC. Translated, it gives CASSKLGQAHIFF. The chain couples TRBV27 to TRBJ2-1; 8 nucleotides match TRBD1. The CDR3 is 13 residues long. Unmatched junction bases numbered 13, after V lost 5 bases and J lost 16 bases. Germline CDR1 MNHEY, CDR2 SMNVEV (reference sequence).

This clone was observed a single time. The CDR3, as DNA: TGTGCCAGCAGTTTACGGCCTGGGGTCGGGCGGGAACGATACGAGCAGTACTTC. Translating it yields CASSLRPGVGRERYEQYF. The chain combines TRBV28 with TRBJ2-7; weak D call: TRBD2 (6 bases). V was shortened by 2 bases and J by 4 bases, with 24 bases between the two germline ends. The length of the CDR3 is 18 residues. Germline CDR1 MDHEN, CDR2 SYDVKM.

This clone was found once. V is TRBV6-5 and J is TRBJ2-1; 8 nucleotides align to TRBD2. With V trimmed by 2 bases and J by 5 bases, 5 bases remained unmatched. Looked up from germline, CDR1 is MNHEY and CDR2 is SVGAGI. The length of the CDR3 is 15 residues. For the CDR3, the DNA is TGTGCCAGCAGTTACGGGCCGGGAGGGGACAATGAGCAGTTCTTC. This encodes CASSYGPGGDNEQFF.

With regard to this clone: Other DNA sequences from this sample encode an identical CDR3 as well. V usage is TRBV7-2 and J usage is TRBJ2-7; D call uncertain. The CDR3 totals 13 residues. With 2 bases removed from V and 0 bases from J, the gap between germline ends came to 5 bases. Germline V gene sequence: CDR1 SGHTA, CDR2 FQGNSA. In DNA, the CDR3 is TGTGCCAGCAGCTTAAGGGCCTCCTACGAGCAGTACTTC. Amino acid sequence: CASSLRASYEQYF. The full variable domain, in which reference TRBV7-2 and TRBJ2-7 provide the parts outside the CDR3, is GAGVSQSPSNKVTEKGKDVELRCDPISGHTALYWYRQSLGQGLEFLIYFQGNSAPDKSGLPSDRFSAERTGGSVSTLTIQRTQQEDSAVYLCASSLRASYEQYFGPGTRLTVT.

Comment on this clone: The identical CDR3 is also encoded by other nucleotide sequences in the sample. The chain has TRBV6-6 and TRBJ2-7, with D perhaps TRBD1 (6 bases). Germline CDR1 reads MNHNY; CDR2 reads SVGAGI (reference sequence). The V and J ends lost 2 bases and 1 base respectively, with 9 bases between them. This CDR3 spans 14 amino acids. CDR3: CASSYAGQSYEQYF. The CDR3 region has the DNA TGTGCCAGCAGTTACGCCGGACAGTCCTACGAGCAGTACTTC.

This clone was seen just once. At the DNA level, this CDR3 is encoded by other sequences in the same sample as well. CDR3 protein: CASSLWVGETQYF. CDR3 DNA: TGCGCCAGCAGCTTGTGGGTGGGCGAGACCCAGTACTTC. The J gene is TRBJ2-5, the V gene TRBV5-1; D call uncertain. Germline CDR1 is SGHRS and CDR2 is YFSETQ. Trimming took 1 base from V and 5 from J, leaving 9 bases between them. The CDR3 totals 13 residues.

CDR3 in DNA: TGTGCCAGCAGTTCCTCGGCAGGGGAAGCTAACTATGGCTACACCTTC. Translation gives CASSSSAGEANYGYTF. The V call is TRBV27, the J call TRBJ1-2; perhaps TRBD1 as D (6 bases). The germline V and J ends were trimmed by 4 bases and 0 bases, with 15 bases remaining between them. The germline gives CDR1 MNHEY, CDR2 SMNVEV (reference sequence). CDR3 size: 16 residues.

This clone was seen a few times. Other DNA sequences in the sample encode the same CDR3. The V gene is TRBV6-5, the J gene TRBJ2-7; maybe TRBD1 (5 bases). Germline CDR1 and CDR2: MNHEY and SVGAGI. The CDR3 runs 14 residues. Trimming removed 0 bases from V and 4 bases from J, with 10 bases in between. CDR3 coding DNA: TGTGCCAGCAGTTACTCGGGGCTGGGGTACGAGCAGTACTTC. Amino acids: CASSYSGLGYEQYF.

The chain couples TRBV4-1 to TRBJ2-1; the match to TRBD2 covers 9 bases. Germline CDR1 reads MGHRA; CDR2 reads YSYEKL. This CDR3 comprises 16 residues. Trimming removed 4 bases from V and 4 bases from J; junction bases left unmatched: 8. CDR3 nucleotide sequence: TGCGCCAGCAGCCGGCGCAGCGGGGGGAATTACAATGAGCAGTTCTTC. Its protein is CASSRRSGGNYNEQFF.

This sequence joins TRBV7-9 and TRBJ2-3, with TRBD2 identical over 10 bases. This CDR3 is 16 amino acids long. Germline assignment: CDR1 SEHNR and CDR2 FQNEAQ (reference sequence). Trimming cost V 0 bases and J 5 bases; bases outside gene matches: 5. CDR3 in DNA: TGTGCCAGCAGCTTAGCCCTAGCGGGAGCTCGAGATACGCAGTATTTT. This gives the protein CASSLALAGARDTQYF.

The V call is TRBV10-1, the J call TRBJ2-7; no firm D call. Germline V CDR1 and CDR2: WNHNN, SYGVQD (reference sequence). The CDR3 covers 16 residues. V shed 4 bases and J shed 0 bases, with 16 bases lying between them. The CDR3 sequence: CASSVTRYFLSYEQYF. In DNA form, the CDR3 reads TGCGCCAGCAGTGTAACCCGGTACTTTCTCTCCTACGAGCAGTACTTC.

The chain is built from TRBV7-8 and TRBJ2-2; tentative D call: TRBD1 (6 bases). CDR3 length: 13 residues. Germline CDR1 and CDR2: SGHVS and FQNEAQ. V was clipped by 9 bases and J by 2 bases, with 10 bases between them. In DNA, the CDR3 is TGTGCCAGTGGGGACAAAAACACCGGGGAGCTGTTTTTT. This encodes CASGDKNTGELFF.

As concerns this clone: The identical CDR3 is also encoded by other nucleotide sequences in the sample. The gene calls are TRBV9 and TRBJ2-5; 9 bases agree with TRBD2. The CDR3 is 15 amino acids. Germline V gene data show CDR1 as SGDLS and CDR2 as YYNGEE. With 0 bases clipped from V and 7 bases from J, the junction kept 7 bases outside the gene matches. CDR3 residues: CASSVEGLAGGTQYF. DNA for the CDR3: TGTGCCAGCAGCGTAGAGGGACTAGCCGGGGGGACCCAGTACTTC.

This clone was counted a single time. This chain joins TRBV4-1 and TRBJ2-1; D is unresolved. The CDR3 contains 13 residues. Between the trimmed V and J ends, which lost 4 bases and 5 bases, there was a span of 9 bases. From germline, CDR1 is MGHRA and CDR2 YSYEKL. As DNA, the CDR3 is TGCGCCAGCAGCCTTAGACGGGACAATGAGCAGTTCTTC. The encoded protein is CASSLRRDNEQFF.